This is a list of T cell receptor beta chains from one sample in a study of shared clonotypes between healthy human individuals. Sequenced by immunoSEQ multiplex PCR; TCRdb stores in-frame clones only, minus some. This sample yields approximately 100,000 clones, of which around 65% are seen a single time; roughly 24% belongs to the top ten. The sequencing sample was made of memory CD8+ T cells sorted from blood. The receptor set was obtained from a woman in her thirties in good health. Both conserved end residues are part of each CDR3. Fields, in order: clone size, V gene, J gene, D gene, CDR3 DNA, CDR3 protein. A D gene is named only where the DNA matches it firmly. Only part of the rows carry a size: once, few, many, or a class if the clone is expanded.

clone size: -
V gene: TRBV5-1
J gene: TRBJ2-1
D gene: -
CDR3 DNA: TGCGCCAGCAGCTTGGCACTAGGGGCTGAGCAGTTCTTC
CDR3 protein: CASSLALGAEQFF

clone size: -
V gene: TRBV28
J gene: TRBJ2-5
D gene: -
CDR3 DNA: TGTGCCAGCAGTCGTCCGGTCCGCCGGGGAGAGCAGTACTTC
CDR3 protein: CASSRPVRRGEQYF

clone size: -
V gene: TRBV5-1
J gene: TRBJ1-1
D gene: -
CDR3 DNA: TGCGCCAGCAGTTACAGCTTGAACACTGAAGCTTTCTTT
CDR3 protein: CASSYSLNTEAFF

clone size: -
V gene: TRBV25-1
J gene: TRBJ2-1
D gene: -
CDR3 DNA: TGTGCCACCACAGACGGGGTAAATAATGAGCAGTTCTTC
CDR3 protein: CATTDGVNNEQFF

clone size: -
V gene: TRBV27
J gene: TRBJ2-2
D gene: -
CDR3 DNA: TGTGCCAGCAGTTTATGGGCGGGCACAGGGAACACCGGGGAGCTGTTTTTT
CDR3 protein: CASSLWAGTGNTGELFF

clone size: many
V gene: TRBV29-1
J gene: TRBJ2-5
D gene: -
CDR3 DNA: TGCAGCGTTGAATACCGGTCCGGAGAGACCCAGTACTTC
CDR3 protein: CSVEYRSGETQYF

clone size: many
V gene: TRBV28
J gene: TRBJ1-2
D gene: -
CDR3 DNA: TGTGCCAGCAGTTTAAGGGGCGCGGGGTATTATGGCTACACCTTC
CDR3 protein: CASSLRGAGYYGYTF

clone size: -
V gene: TRBV19
J gene: TRBJ1-1
D gene: -
CDR3 DNA: TGTGCCAGTACCGCCGGACAGAAGGCATACATGAACACTGAAGCTTTCTTT
CDR3 protein: CASTAGQKAYMNTEAFF

clone size: many
V gene: TRBV15
J gene: TRBJ2-1
D gene: -
CDR3 DNA: TGTGCCACCAGCAGGAAACCTGACCCGGGCAATGAGCAGTTCTTC
CDR3 protein: CATSRKPDPGNEQFF

clone size: once
V gene: TRBV7-9
J gene: TRBJ1-5
D gene: -
CDR3 DNA: TGTGCCAGCAGCCTCCCTTCGAGCAATCAGCCCCAGCATTTT
CDR3 protein: CASSLPSSNQPQHF

clone size: -
V gene: TRBV5-1
J gene: TRBJ2-3
D gene: -
CDR3 DNA: TGCGCCAGCAGCCAAATCCGGGACTCCCGCACAGATACGCAGTATTTT
CDR3 protein: CASSQIRDSRTDTQYF

clone size: -
V gene: TRBV5-5
J gene: TRBJ2-1
D gene: TRBD2
CDR3 DNA: TGTGCCAGCAGCTTCTGGCTAGCGGGACCCCCTGGGTTCTTC
CDR3 protein: CASSFWLAGPPGFF

clone size: -
V gene: TRBV28
J gene: TRBJ2-7
D gene: -
CDR3 DNA: TGTGCCAGCAGTTTCCCCTCCGGGACCTACTACGAGCAGTACTTC
CDR3 protein: CASSFPSGTYYEQYF

clone size: many
V gene: TRBV11-2
J gene: TRBJ1-3
D gene: -
CDR3 DNA: TGTGCCAGCAGCCCCTGGAGGGCTGATTCCGGAAACACCATATATTTT
CDR3 protein: CASSPWRADSGNTIYF

clone size: few
V gene: TRBV7-9
J gene: TRBJ1-1
D gene: TRBD1
CDR3 DNA: TGTGCCAGCAGCCTGACAGGGGGTACTGAAGCTTTCTTT
CDR3 protein: CASSLTGGTEAFF